The sample holds a few counts of the clone carrying this TCR beta chain. Its antigen is still unknown. One entry per CDR3 protein results from TCRdb running MiXCR on the 5' RACE reads. The repertoire holds 450,000 to 550,000 distinct CDR3 sequences, with 21% as singletons. This specimen belongs to a study of T cells after yellow fever vaccination. Study observations and caveats: Post-booster samples contained most primary-vaccination clones (approximately 95% CD4, around 89% CD8).

From germline, CDR1 is SGHTS and CDR2 YDEGEE. CDR3 size: 14 residues. Trimming removed 1 base from V and 3 bases from J, with 11 bases in between. The source was PBMCs, collected less than 25 days after the first yellow fever vaccination. The clonotype originates from a man aged 18-30 years who received the YFV17D yellow fever vaccine. V is TRBV5-8 and J is TRBJ2-7; TRBD1 might be the D (5 bases). The CDR3, as DNA: TGTGCCAGCAGCTTGTACAGGACATACTACGAGCAGTACTTC. Protein: CASSLYRTYYEQYF.